A selection of T cell receptor beta chains follows, all from one sample in a study of blood T cell repertoires in COVID-19. This table comes from immunoSEQ multiplex PCR, and its TCRdb copy is limited to in-frame clones, with some not included. The sample consists of some 86,000 clones, 70% to 90% of them appearing once. Sequencing used peripheral blood. The source of these receptors is a woman aged 70-85 years with acute or convalescent COVID-19. The CDR3 runs from the conserved cysteine through the conserved F or W. D genes are given only for firm matches. Only some rows state a clone size, as once, few, many or a class for expanded clones.

CDR3 length,J gene,clone size,D gene,V gene,CDR3 DNA,CDR3 protein
15,TRBJ2-1,once,-,TRBV2,TGTGCCAGCAGTTTTTTGGGTCCAGGGTACAATGAGCAGTTCTTC,CASSFLGPGYNEQFF
12,TRBJ1-1,-,TRBD1,TRBV12-3/TRBV12-4,TGTGCCAGCAGTCCGGGACAGGGCCAGCCTTTCTTT,CASSPGQGQPFF
21,TRBJ2-3,-,TRBD1,TRBV6-2/TRBV6-3,TGTGCCAGCAGTTATCGGGACACCCTCCGGGACAGGTACCAGATAGGAGATACGCAGTATTTT,CASSYRDTLRDRYQIGDTQYF
15,TRBJ2-3,-,-,TRBV6-6,TGTGCCAGCAGTTCCAGGTCTAGCGAGGGGGATACGCAGTATTTT,CASSSRSSEGDTQYF
15,TRBJ2-2,-,-,TRBV19,TGTGCCAGTTTAGACAGTACTTCGAACACCGGGGAGCTGTTTTTT,CASLDSTSNTGELFF
19,TRBJ2-6,-,TRBD1,TRBV9,TGTGCCAGCAGCGTAACCCCGGACAGGGGAACCTTTGGGGCCAACGTCCTGACTTTC,CASSVTPDRGTFGANVLTF
14,TRBJ2-6,-,TRBD1,TRBV30,TGTGCCTGGGGGACAGGAACCGGGGCCAACGTCCTGACTTTC,CAWGTGTGANVLTF
18,TRBJ2-3,-,TRBD2,TRBV5-6,TGTGCCAGCAGTTCTTTCTTCCGGGAGGCAGGGTGGCCAGATACGCAGTATTTT,CASSSFFREAGWPDTQYF
12,TRBJ2-3,-,TRBD2,TRBV7-9,TGTGCCAGCAGCTGGGGGGGTGATACGCAGTATTTT,CASSWGGDTQYF
14,TRBJ1-2,-,-,TRBV9,TGTGCCAGCAGCGTAGATGAGAGGGCTTATGGCTACACCTTC,CASSVDERAYGYTF
16,TRBJ2-1,-,-,TRBV19,TGTGCCAGTAGTATTAGGGGCTATATATTAAACAATGAGCAGTTCTTC,CASSIRGYILNNEQFF
12,TRBJ2-5,-,-,TRBV6-2/TRBV6-3,TGTGCCAGCAGTTACGAGGGAGAGACCCAGTACTTC,CASSYEGETQYF
13,TRBJ1-1,once,TRBD1,TRBV6-5,TGTGCCAGCAGTTACTTGGACAGGGCTGAAGCTTTCTTT,CASSYLDRAEAFF
11,TRBJ2-5,once,-,TRBV10-3,TGTGCCATCGGGGGGGCGGAGACCCAGTACTTC,CAIGGAETQYF
18,TRBJ1-6,-,TRBD1,TRBV30,TGTGCCTGGAGTGTACCCCGACAGGGCCTTTTTTCAGCTTCACCCCTCCACTTT,CAWSVPRQGLFSASPLHF
15,TRBJ2-3,-,TRBD2,TRBV28,TGTGCCAGCAGTCGACTAACGGGGGGAACAGATACGCAGTATTTT,CASSRLTGGTDTQYF
14,TRBJ1-6,-,-,TRBV2,TGTGCCAGCAGTGAGGAGGGGCGAAATTCACCCCTCCACTTT,CASSEEGRNSPLHF
14,TRBJ2-3,-,TRBD1,TRBV6-5,TGTGCCAGCGGGGGGACAGGGGTCACAGATACGCAGTATTTT,CASGGTGVTDTQYF
17,TRBJ1-1,-,-,TRBV13,TGTGCCAGCAGTCCGTGGCTTTTACAGGGAATGAACACTGAAGCTTTCTTT,CASSPWLLQGMNTEAFF
15,TRBJ2-5,-,TRBD2,TRBV4-1,TGCGCCAGCAGCCAAGCCCAGCGGGGGGGGGAGACCCAGTACTTC,CASSQAQRGGETQYF
11,TRBJ1-2,-,-,TRBV30,TGTGCCTGGACGGCTGGAGGGGGCTACACCTTC,CAWTAGGGYTF
19,TRBJ2-6,few,TRBD1,TRBV11-3,TGTGCCAGCAGCTTAGCCGGGACAGGGGGTCCGAAAGGGGCCAACGTCCTGACTTTC,CASSLAGTGGPKGANVLTF
16,TRBJ2-5,once,TRBD1,TRBV6-6,TGTGCCAGCAGTTACGCTTCGGGACAGCCAGAAGAGACCCAGTACTTC,CASSYASGQPEETQYF
14,TRBJ2-3,-,-,TRBV4-1,TGCGCCAGCAGCCAACAACCCCGAGCGGATACGCAGTATTTT,CASSQQPRADTQYF
16,TRBJ1-2,-,TRBD1,TRBV4-3,TGCGCCAGCAGCCAAGGTGTGATGGACAGGGGGTATGGCTACACCTTC,CASSQGVMDRGYGYTF
13,TRBJ1-1,-,-,TRBV5-1,TGCGCCAGCAGACGGGACATGAACACTGAAGCTTTCTTT,CASRRDMNTEAFF
13,TRBJ1-2,-,TRBD1,TRBV5-4,TGTGCCAGCAGCGATGACAGGGGCTATGGCTACACCTTC,CASSDDRGYGYTF
19,TRBJ2-5,-,TRBD1,TRBV5-1,TGCGCCAGCAGCTTCGTATCGGGACAGGGGGCGATTTGGCAAGAGACCCAGTACTTC,CASSFVSGQGAIWQETQYF
17,TRBJ2-1,-,TRBD1,TRBV4-1,TGCGCCAGCAGCCAGGCCCACCGGGACAGGGGTTATAATGAGCAGTTCTTC,CASSQAHRDRGYNEQFF
16,TRBJ2-3,-,TRBD2,TRBV5-1,TGCGCCAGCAGCTTGAATGGCGGGGGGGGCGCAGATACGCAGTATTTT,CASSLNGGGGADTQYF
14,TRBJ1-4,-,-,TRBV11-3,TGTGCCAGCAGCTTGGGGGGTTCTAATGAAAAACTGTTTTTT,CASSLGGSNEKLFF
13,TRBJ1-1,-,-,TRBV19,TGTGCCAGTAGTTTTCCTGGGGGGAACGAAGCTTTCTTT,CASSFPGGNEAFF
12,TRBJ2-5,-,TRBD1,TRBV29-1,TGCAGCTTCGACAGGGTCGTGGAGACCCAGTACTTC,CSFDRVVETQYF
16,TRBJ1-4,-,TRBD1,TRBV6-2/TRBV6-3,TGTGCCAGCAGTACTCGACAGGGGTCAACTAATGAAAAACTGTTTTTT,CASSTRQGSTNEKLFF
15,TRBJ1-1,-,-,TRBV28,TGTGCCAGCAGTTTAAGGGCAGGGCTGAACACTGAAGCTTTCTTT,CASSLRAGLNTEAFF
14,TRBJ2-4,-,-,TRBV7-2,TGTGCCAGCAGCTTAGGAAAACAGGGAAACATTCAGTACTTC,CASSLGKQGNIQYF
15,TRBJ2-6,-,-,TRBV6-5,TGTGCCAGCAGTCCAGGGGCGGGCGGGGCCAACGTCCTGACTTTC,CASSPGAGGANVLTF
13,TRBJ1-2,-,TRBD1,TRBV6-2/TRBV6-3,TGTGCCAGCAGCCGACAGGGTATCGAAGGCTACACCTTC,CASSRQGIEGYTF
14,TRBJ2-3,few,-,TRBV14,TGTGCCAGCAAACGACAGGGAGGAACAGATACGCAGTATTTT,CASKRQGGTDTQYF
13,TRBJ1-2,-,TRBD1,TRBV28,TGTGCCAGCACCTCTCAGGACAGGGGGCAGTACACCTTC,CASTSQDRGQYTF